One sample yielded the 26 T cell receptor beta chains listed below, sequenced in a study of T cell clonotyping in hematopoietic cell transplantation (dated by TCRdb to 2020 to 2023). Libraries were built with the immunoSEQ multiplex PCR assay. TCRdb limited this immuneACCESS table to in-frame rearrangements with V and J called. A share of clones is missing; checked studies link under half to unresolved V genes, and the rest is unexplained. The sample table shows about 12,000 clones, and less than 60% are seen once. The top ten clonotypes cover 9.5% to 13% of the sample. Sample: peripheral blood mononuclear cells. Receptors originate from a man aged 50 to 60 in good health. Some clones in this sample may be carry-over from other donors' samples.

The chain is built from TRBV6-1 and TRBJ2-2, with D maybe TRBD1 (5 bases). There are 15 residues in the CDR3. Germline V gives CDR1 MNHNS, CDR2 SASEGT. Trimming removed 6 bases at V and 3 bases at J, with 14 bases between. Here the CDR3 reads CASRTLDSHTGELFF. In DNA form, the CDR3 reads TGTGCCAGCAGGACATTAGACAGCCACACCGGGGAGCTGTTTTTT.

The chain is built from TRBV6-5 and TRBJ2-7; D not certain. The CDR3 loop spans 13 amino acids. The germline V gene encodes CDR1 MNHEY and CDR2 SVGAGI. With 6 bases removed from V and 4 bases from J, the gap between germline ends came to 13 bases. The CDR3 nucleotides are TGTGCCAGCAGGGCCGGGCGTGGTTACGAGCAGTACTTC. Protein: CASRAGRGYEQYF.

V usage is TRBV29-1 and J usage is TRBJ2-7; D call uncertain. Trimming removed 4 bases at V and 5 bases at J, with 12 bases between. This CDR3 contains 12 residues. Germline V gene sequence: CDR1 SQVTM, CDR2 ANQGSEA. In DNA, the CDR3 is TGCAGCGTTGGGTCAGGATGGAACGAGCAGTACTTC. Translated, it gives CSVGSGWNEQYF.

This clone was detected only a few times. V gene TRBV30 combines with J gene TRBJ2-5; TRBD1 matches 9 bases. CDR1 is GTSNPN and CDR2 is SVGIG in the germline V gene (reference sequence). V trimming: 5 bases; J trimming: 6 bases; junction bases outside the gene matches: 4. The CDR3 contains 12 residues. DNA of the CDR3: TGTGCCTGGGAAACAGGGGGCCAGACCCAGTACTTC. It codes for CAWETGGQTQYF. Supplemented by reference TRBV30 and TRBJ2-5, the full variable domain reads SQTIHQWPATLVQPVGSPLSLECTVEGTSNPNLYWYRQAAGRGLQLLFYSVGIGQISSEVPQNLSASRPQDRQFILSSKKLLLSDSGFYLCAWETGGQTQYFGPGTRLLVL.

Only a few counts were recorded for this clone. CDR3 amino acids: CASSLGLFYGYTF. CDR3 nucleotides: TGCGCCAGCAGCTTGGGGCTCTTCTATGGCTACACCTTC. The chain employs TRBV5-1 and TRBJ1-2; D not certain. Per germline, CDR1 SGHRS and CDR2 YFSETQ. The CDR3 totals 13 residues. V was shortened by 0 bases and J by 4 bases, with 7 bases between the two germline ends.

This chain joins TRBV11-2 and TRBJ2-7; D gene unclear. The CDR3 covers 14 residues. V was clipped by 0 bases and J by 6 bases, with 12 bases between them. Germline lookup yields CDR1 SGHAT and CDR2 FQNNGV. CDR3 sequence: CASSLEGSQSEQYF. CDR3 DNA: TGTGCCAGCAGCTTAGAGGGCTCTCAGAGCGAGCAGTACTTC. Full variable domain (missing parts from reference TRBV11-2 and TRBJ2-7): EAGVAQSPRYKIIEKRQSVAFWCNPISGHATLYWYQQILGQGPKLLIQFQNNGVVDDSQLPKDRFSAERLKGVDSTLKIQPAKLEDSAVYLCASSLEGSQSEQYFGPGTRLTVT.

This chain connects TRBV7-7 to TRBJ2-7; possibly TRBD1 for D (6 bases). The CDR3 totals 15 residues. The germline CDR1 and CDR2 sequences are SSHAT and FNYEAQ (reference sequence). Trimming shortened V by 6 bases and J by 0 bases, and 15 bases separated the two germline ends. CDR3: CASSPQRGFSYEQYF. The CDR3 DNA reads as TGTGCCAGCAGTCCCCAGAGGGGGTTCTCCTACGAGCAGTACTTC.

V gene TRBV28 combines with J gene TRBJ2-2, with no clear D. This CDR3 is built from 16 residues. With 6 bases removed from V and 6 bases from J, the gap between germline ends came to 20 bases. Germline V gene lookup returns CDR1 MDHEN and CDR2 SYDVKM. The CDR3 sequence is CASSPIGPPGPGELFF. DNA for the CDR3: TGTGCCAGCAGCCCGATTGGGCCCCCTGGCCCCGGGGAGCTGTTTTTT. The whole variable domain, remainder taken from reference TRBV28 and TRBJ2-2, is DVKVTQSSRYLVKRTGEKVFLECVQDMDHENMFWYRQDPGLGLRLIYFSYDVKMKEKGDIPEGYSVSREKKERFSLILESASTNQTSMYLCASSPIGPPGPGELFFGEGSRLTVL.

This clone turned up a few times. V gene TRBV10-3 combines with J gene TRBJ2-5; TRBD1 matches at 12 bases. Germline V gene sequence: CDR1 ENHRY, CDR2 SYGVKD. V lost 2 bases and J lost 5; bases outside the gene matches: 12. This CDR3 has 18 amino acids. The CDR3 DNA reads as TGTGCCATCAGTGAGCTACCCGGGACAGGGGGCGGAAAGGAGACCCAGTACTTC. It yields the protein CAISELPGTGGGKETQYF.

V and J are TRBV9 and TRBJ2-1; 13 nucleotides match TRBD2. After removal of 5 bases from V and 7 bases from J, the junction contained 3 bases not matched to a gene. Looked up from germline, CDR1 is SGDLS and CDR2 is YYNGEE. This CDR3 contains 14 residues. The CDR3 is CASSETSGRNEQFF. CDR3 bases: TGTGCCAGCAGTGAGACTAGCGGGAGGAATGAGCAGTTCTTC. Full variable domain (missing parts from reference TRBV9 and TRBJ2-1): DSGVTQTPKHLITATGQRVTLRCSPRSGDLSVYWYQQSLDQGLQFLIQYYNGEERAKGNILERFSAQQFPDLHSELNLSSLELGDSALYFCASSETSGRNEQFFGPGTRLTVL.

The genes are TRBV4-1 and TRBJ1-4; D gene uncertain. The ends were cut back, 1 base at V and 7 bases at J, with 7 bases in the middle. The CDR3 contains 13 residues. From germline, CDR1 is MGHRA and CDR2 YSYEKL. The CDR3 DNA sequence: TGCGCCAGCAGCCAAGGGTACGTTGAAAAACTGTTTTTT. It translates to CASSQGYVEKLFF.

CDR3 region: CASSYSYLSPLHF. The CDR3 DNA reads as TGTGCCAGCAGTTACTCGTATCTTTCACCCCTCCACTTT. The J gene is TRBJ1-6, the V gene TRBV6-5; D unresolved. Trimming removed 0 bases from V and 9 bases from J, with 6 bases in between. The CDR3 contains 13 residues. Germline V CDR1 and CDR2: MNHEY, SVGAGI.

The CDR3 DNA reads as TGTGCCTGGATACGGGACAGGGGAGTGGGTGGAGCTTTCTTT. Translating it yields CAWIRDRGVGGAFF. The chain links TRBV30 to TRBJ1-1; TRBD1 agrees at 10 bases. CDR1 GTSNPN and CDR2 SVGIG come from the germline V gene (reference sequence). Trimming cost V 4 bases and J 10 bases; bases outside gene matches: 12. The CDR3 runs to 14 residues.

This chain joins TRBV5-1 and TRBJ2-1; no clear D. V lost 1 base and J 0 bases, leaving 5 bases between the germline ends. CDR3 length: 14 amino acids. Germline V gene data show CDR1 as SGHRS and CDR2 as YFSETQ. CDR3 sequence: CASSLSNSYNEQFF. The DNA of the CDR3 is TGCGCCAGCAGCTTGTCAAACTCCTACAATGAGCAGTTCTTC.

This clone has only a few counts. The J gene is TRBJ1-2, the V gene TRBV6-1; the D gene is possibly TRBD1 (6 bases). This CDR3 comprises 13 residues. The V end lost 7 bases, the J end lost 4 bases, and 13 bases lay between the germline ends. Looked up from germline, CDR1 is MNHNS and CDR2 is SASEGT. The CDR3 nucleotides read TGTGCCAGCAAATTGGACAGTTCCTATGGCTACACCTTC. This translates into CASKLDSSYGYTF.

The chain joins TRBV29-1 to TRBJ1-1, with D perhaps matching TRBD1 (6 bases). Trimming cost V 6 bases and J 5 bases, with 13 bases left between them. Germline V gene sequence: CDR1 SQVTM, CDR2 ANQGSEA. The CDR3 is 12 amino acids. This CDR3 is CSVAEQGTEAFF. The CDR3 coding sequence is TGCAGCGTAGCGGAACAGGGAACTGAAGCTTTCTTT.

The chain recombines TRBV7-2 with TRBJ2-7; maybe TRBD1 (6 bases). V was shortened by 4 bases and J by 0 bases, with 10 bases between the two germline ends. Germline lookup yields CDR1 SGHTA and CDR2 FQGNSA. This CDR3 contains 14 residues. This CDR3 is CASSSNRASYEQYF. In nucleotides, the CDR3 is TGTGCCAGCAGCTCGAACAGGGCCTCCTACGAGCAGTACTTC. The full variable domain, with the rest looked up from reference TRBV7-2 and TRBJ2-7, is GAGVSQSPSNKVTEKGKDVELRCDPISGHTALYWYRQSLGQGLEFLIYFQGNSAPDKSGLPSDRFSAERTGGSVSTLTIQRTQQEDSAVYLCASSSNRASYEQYFGPGTRLTVT.

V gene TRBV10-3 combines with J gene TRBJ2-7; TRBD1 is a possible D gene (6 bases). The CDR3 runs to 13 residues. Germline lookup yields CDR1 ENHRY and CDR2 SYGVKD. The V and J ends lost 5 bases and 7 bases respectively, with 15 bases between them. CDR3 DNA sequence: TGTGCCATCAGTTGGACGTACAGGGATGAGCAGTACTTC. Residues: CAISWTYRDEQYF.

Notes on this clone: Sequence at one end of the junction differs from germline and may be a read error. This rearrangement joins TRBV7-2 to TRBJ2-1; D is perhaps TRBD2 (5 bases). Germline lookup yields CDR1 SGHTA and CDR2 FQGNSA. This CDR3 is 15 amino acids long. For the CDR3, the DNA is TGTGCCAGCAGCTTGAGGTTGGACTCCCACAATGAGCAGTTCTTC. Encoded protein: CASSLRLDSHNEQFF.

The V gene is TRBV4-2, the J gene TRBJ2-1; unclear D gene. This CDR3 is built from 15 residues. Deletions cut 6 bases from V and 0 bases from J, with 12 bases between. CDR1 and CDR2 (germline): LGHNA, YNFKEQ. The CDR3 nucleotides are TGTGCCAGCAGTCTTAGGCGGACCTCCTACAATGAGCAGTTCTTC. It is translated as CASSLRRTSYNEQFF.

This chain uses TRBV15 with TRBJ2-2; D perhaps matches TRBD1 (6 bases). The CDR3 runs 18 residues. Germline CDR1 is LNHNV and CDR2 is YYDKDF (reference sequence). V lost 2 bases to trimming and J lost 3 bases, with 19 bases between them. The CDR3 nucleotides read TGTGCCACCAGCAGAACAGATAGGGGGTCCAGCCACACCGGGGAGCTGTTTTTT. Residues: CATSRTDRGSSHTGELFF.

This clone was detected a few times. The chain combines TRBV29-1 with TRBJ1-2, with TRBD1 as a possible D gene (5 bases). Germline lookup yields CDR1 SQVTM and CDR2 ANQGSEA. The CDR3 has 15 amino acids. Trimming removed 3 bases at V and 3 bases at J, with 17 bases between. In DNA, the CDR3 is TGCAGCGTTGAGGCCGGGGGGGATTGGGACTATGGCTACACCTTC. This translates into CSVEAGGDWDYGYTF.

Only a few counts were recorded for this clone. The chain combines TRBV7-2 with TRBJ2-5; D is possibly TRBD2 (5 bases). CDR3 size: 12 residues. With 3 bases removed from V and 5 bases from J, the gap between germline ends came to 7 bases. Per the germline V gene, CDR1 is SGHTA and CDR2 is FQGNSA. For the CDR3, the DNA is TGTGCCAGCAGCTTGCCGGGGGAGACCCAGTACTTC. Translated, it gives CASSLPGETQYF.

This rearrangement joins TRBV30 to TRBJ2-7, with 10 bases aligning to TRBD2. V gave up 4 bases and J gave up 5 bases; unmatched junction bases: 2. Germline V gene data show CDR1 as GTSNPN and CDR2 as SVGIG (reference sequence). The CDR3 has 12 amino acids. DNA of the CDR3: TGTGCCTGGACTAGCGGGAGAAACGAGCAGTACTTC. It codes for CAWTSGRNEQYF.

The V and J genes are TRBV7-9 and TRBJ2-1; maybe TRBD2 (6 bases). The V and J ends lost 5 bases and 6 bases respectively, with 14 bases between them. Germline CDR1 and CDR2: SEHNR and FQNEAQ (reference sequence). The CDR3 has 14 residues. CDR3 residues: CASSGGTDLNEQFF. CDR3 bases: TGTGCCAGCAGCGGAGGGACCGACCTCAATGAGCAGTTCTTC.

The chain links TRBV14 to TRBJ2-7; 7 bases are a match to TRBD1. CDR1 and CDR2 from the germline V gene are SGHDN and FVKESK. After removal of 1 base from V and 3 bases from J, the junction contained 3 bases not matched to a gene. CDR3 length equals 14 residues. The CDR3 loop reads CASSQGTGRYEQYF. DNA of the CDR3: TGTGCCAGCAGCCAAGGGACAGGACGCTACGAGCAGTACTTC.